This TCR beta chain was sequenced for a study of glioma-infiltrating T cells. Amplification of TCR alpha and beta CDR3 regions from RNA used iRepertoire nested multiplex PCR. TCRdb itself ran the multiplex PCR reads through MiXCR, one entry per CDR3 protein. The sample holds about 140,000 distinct CDR3 sequences; roughly two fifths are singletons and the top ten take 15% to 25%. This clonotype was detected only a few times. Germline V gene data show CDR1 as DFQATT and CDR2 as SNEGSKA (reference sequence). Trimming cost V 1 base and J 1 base, with 11 bases left between them. The CDR3 is 15 residues long.

The J gene is TRBJ1-5, the V gene TRBV20-1, with TRBD1 as a possible D gene (5 bases). The specimen sequenced was glioma tissue, nonneoplastic brain tissue, or PBMCs (not recorded which). This receptor was obtained from a human donor with low-grade glioma or glioblastoma, undergoing nonglioma brain surgery, or in good health (not recorded which). The CDR3 protein is CSARGGEESNQPQHF. The CDR3 DNA reads as TGCAGTGCTAGAGGGGGGGAGGAGAGCAATCAGCCCCAGCATTTT.